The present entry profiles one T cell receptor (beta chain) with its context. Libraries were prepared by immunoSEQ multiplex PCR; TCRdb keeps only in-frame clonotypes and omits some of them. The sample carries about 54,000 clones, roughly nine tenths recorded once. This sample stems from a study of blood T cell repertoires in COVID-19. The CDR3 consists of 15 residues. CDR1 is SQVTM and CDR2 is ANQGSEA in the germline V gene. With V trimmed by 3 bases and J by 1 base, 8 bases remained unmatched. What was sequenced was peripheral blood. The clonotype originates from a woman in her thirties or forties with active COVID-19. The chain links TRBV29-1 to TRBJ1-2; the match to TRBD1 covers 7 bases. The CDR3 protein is CSVEWFTGVNYGYTF. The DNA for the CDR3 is TGCAGCGTTGAGTGGTTCACAGGGGTTAACTATGGCTACACCTTC.